The text below deals with one TCR beta chain. Antigen specificity is unknown. Germline loops: CDR1 SEHNR, CDR2 FQNEAQ (reference sequence). The ends lost 2 bases at V and 8 bases at J; junction bases unmatched: 9. The CDR3 spans 16 residues. The data stem from a study of T cell responses to AZD1222 COVID-19 vaccine. Points from the study as a whole: Only a handful of AZD1222 recipients tested seropositive at baseline. In all cases, repertoires were sampled only after the peak T cell response.

Clones were read by immunoSEQ multiplex PCR, and TCRdb kept only the in-frame ones, dropping some. There are about 200,000 clones in the sample; approximately 92% occur only once, and about 3.5% lies in the top ten. The source is an adult who received the MenACWY meningococcal vaccine as a control. This chain connects TRBV7-9 to TRBJ1-4; 9 bases are shared with TRBD1. The sample in question was peripheral blood, obtained 28 days after the second dose of the MenACWY control vaccine. CDR3 sequence reads: CASSLPGTGKDEKLFF. The CDR3, as DNA: TGTGCCAGCAGCTTACCCGGGACAGGGAAGGACGAAAAACTGTTTTTT.